These 3 T cell receptor beta chains came from one sample sequenced in a study of blood T cell repertoires in COVID-19. The assay was immunoSEQ multiplex PCR, and TCRdb's table has in-frame clones only and misses some. The profile shows 20,000 to 30,000 clones, 70% to 90% of them singletons. Sequenced: peripheral blood. These receptors were obtained from a human donor in a cohort sampled during active COVID-19.

J is TRBJ1-2 and V is TRBV30; TRBD1 is a possible D gene (6 bases). The CDR3 runs to 15 residues. Germline lookup yields CDR1 GTSNPN and CDR2 SVGIG (reference sequence). Trimming pared 2 bases from V and 2 bases from J, leaving 15 bases between. CDR3 bases: TGTGCCTGGAGTCCCAAGGGGACACCCAACTATGGCTACACCTTC. Translated, it gives CAWSPKGTPNYGYTF.

The chain uses TRBV7-2 and TRBJ2-7; TRBD1 matches 8 bases. The CDR3 runs to 14 residues. The V segment lost 5 bases and the J segment 2 bases; nucleotides outside the gene matches: 5. The germline CDR1 and CDR2 sequences are SGHTA and FQGNSA. CDR3 nucleotides: TGTGCCAGCAGCCTACAGGGGGAGACCTACGAGCAGTACTTC. Its translation is CASSLQGETYEQYF.

The chain is built from TRBV15 and TRBJ2-3; the D gene is possibly TRBD2 (7 bases). Germline loops: CDR1 LNHNV, CDR2 YYDKDF (reference sequence). Trimming shortened V by 6 bases and J by 6 bases, and 22 bases separated the two germline ends. The CDR3 totals 16 residues. This CDR3 is CATRQGEWGGPDTQYF. Here the CDR3 DNA reads TGTGCCACCAGACAGGGCGAGTGGGGGGGGCCTGATACGCAGTATTTT.